This T cell receptor (beta chain) was identified in a study of blood T cell repertoires in COVID-19. TCRdb's table, derived via immunoSEQ multiplex PCR, lists solely in-frame clones and lacks some. The sample lists around 300,000 clones, 80% to 90% occurring once. Trimming cost V 4 bases and J 0 bases; bases outside gene matches: 2. The CDR3 extends over 15 amino acids. Germline CDR1 and CDR2: SGHRS and YFSETQ. The rearrangement links TRBV5-1 to TRBJ2-2, with 8 bases aligning to TRBD1. Sequenced: peripheral blood. This TCR came from a woman in her 70s with acute or convalescent COVID-19. The CDR3 is CASSKDRANTGELFF. The CDR3 coding sequence is TGCGCCAGCAGCAAGGACAGGGCGAACACCGGGGAGCTGTTTTTT.